A selection of T cell receptor beta chains follows, all from one sample in a study of T cell changes during pregnancy in multiple sclerosis. Profiling relied on immunoSEQ multiplex PCR, and the TCRdb table lists in-frame clones only, not all of them. The sample records 35,000 to 45,000 clones, roughly nine tenths being singletons. Sequenced material: CD4+ T cells from peripheral blood mononuclear cells, taken before pregnancy. These receptors came from a female donor with multiple sclerosis, enrolled in a pregnancy study. The CDR3 runs from the conserved cysteine through the conserved F or W. The D gene is left open where the match is weak. A row's size may be missing; if present it is once, few, many or a size class.

CDR3aa,CDR3nt,j_gene,d_gene,v_gene,abundance
CASSYSRDSGGGKTQYF,TGTGCCAGCAGTTACTCGAGGGACTCGGGGGGTGGAAAGACCCAGTACTTC,TRBJ2-5,TRBD2,TRBV6-7,.
CASSLAGTGLRGNQETQYF,TGTGCCAGCAGCTTAGCCGGAACGGGACTGCGGGGGAACCAAGAGACCCAGTACTTC,TRBJ2-5,TRBD2,TRBV7-2,.
CATSRVPPGGYTF,TGTGCCACCAGCAGAGTCCCCCCAGGGGGCTACACCTTC,TRBJ1-2,.,TRBV15,.
CATAASGAYEQYF,TGTGCCACTGCAGCTTCAGGGGCCTACGAGCAGTACTTC,TRBJ2-7,.,TRBV5-5,.
CASSPLAGGLRTGELFF,TGTGCCAGCAGCCCACTAGCGGGGGGGCTCCGCACCGGGGAGCTGTTTTTT,TRBJ2-2,TRBD2,TRBV4-2,once
CASSVGNTRVSGNTIYF,TGTGCCAGCAGCGTAGGGAACACCAGGGTTTCTGGAAACACCATATATTTT,TRBJ1-3,.,TRBV9,.
CASSFGGLEQPQHF,TGTGCCAGCAGCTTCGGGGGATTAGAACAGCCCCAGCATTTT,TRBJ1-5,.,TRBV5-4,.
CASSQVRTGANVLTF,TGCGCCAGCAGCCAAGTCAGAACGGGGGCCAACGTCCTGACTTTC,TRBJ2-6,.,TRBV4-3,.
CASSFRGRLYEQYF,TGCGCCAGCAGCTTCAGGGGTCGCTTGTACGAGCAGTACTTC,TRBJ2-7,.,TRBV5-1,.
CASSLGGATGELFF,TGTGCCAGTAGTCTAGGGGGCGCCACCGGGGAGCTGTTTTTT,TRBJ2-2,TRBD1,TRBV19,.
CASSEAVVQPGNTIYF,TGTGCCAGCAGTGAAGCGGTAGTACAGCCTGGAAACACCATATATTTT,TRBJ1-3,.,TRBV2,.
CASAPWGGTQYF,TGTGCTAGTGCCCCGTGGGGGGGGACCCAGTACTTC,TRBJ2-5,TRBD2,TRBV12-5,.
CASSPLAGGADTQYF,TGTGCCAGCAGTCCACTAGCGGGGGGCGCAGATACGCAGTATTTT,TRBJ2-3,TRBD2,TRBV6-1,.
CASSPTGYLYEQYF,TGTGCCAGCAGCCCTACAGGGTATTTGTACGAGCAGTACTTC,TRBJ2-7,.,TRBV27,.
CASSPSTDTQYF,TGCGCCAGCAGCCCTAGCACAGATACGCAGTATTTT,TRBJ2-3,.,TRBV5-1,.
CASSGKDRATNEKLFF,TGTGCCAGCAGCGGTAAAGACAGGGCCACTAATGAAAAACTGTTTTTT,TRBJ1-4,TRBD1,TRBV7-9,once
CASSDVQGAVTNEKLFF,TGTGCCAGCAGTGATGTGCAGGGGGCTGTAACTAATGAAAAACTGTTTTTT,TRBJ1-4,TRBD1,TRBV6-1,.